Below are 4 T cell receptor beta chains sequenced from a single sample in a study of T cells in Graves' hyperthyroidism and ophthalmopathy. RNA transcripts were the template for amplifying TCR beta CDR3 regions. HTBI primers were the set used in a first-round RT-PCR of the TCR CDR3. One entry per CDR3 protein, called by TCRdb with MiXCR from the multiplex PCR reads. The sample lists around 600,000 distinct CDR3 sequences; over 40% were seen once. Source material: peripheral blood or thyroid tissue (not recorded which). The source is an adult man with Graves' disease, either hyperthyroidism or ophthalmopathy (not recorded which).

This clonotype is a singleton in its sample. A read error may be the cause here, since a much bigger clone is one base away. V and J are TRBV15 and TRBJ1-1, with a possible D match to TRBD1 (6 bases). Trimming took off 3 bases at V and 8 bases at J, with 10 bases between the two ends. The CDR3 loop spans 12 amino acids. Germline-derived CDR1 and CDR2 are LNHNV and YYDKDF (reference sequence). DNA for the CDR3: TGTGCCACCAGCAGGGGACACGGGGAAGCTTTCTTT. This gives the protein CATSRGHGEAFF.

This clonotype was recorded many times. CDR3 protein: CSARTGGNTEAFF. The CDR3, as DNA: TGCAGCGCTAGGACAGGAGGGAACACTGAAGCTTTCTTT. The chain couples TRBV29-1 to TRBJ1-1; 7 bases fit TRBD1. V lost 7 bases, J lost 1 base, and 6 bases stayed unmatched. Looked up from germline, CDR1 is SQVTM and CDR2 is ANQGSEA. CDR3 length: 13 amino acids.

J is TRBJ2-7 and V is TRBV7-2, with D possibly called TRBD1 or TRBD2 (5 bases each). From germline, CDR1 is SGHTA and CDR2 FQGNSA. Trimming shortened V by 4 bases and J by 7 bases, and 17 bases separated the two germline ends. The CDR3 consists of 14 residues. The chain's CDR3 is CASSSRDGLEEQYF. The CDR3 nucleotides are TGTGCCAGCAGCTCAAGGGACGGCTTGGAGGAGCAGTACTTC.

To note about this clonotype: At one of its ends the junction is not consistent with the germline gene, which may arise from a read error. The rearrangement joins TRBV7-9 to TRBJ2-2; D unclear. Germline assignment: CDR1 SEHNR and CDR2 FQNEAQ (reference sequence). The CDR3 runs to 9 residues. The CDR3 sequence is CASSLTLDF. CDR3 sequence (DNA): TGTGCCAGCAGCTTAACCCTGGATTTT.